In its sample, the clone carrying this TCR beta chain was seen once. Original methodology: Estimated nucleated cell counts came from reference gene primer amplification. The repertoire was sequenced with immunoSEQ multiplex PCR; TCRdb's copy has only in-frame clones and lacks some. V and J calls and clone size are as listed in that table; D and trimming were resolved from the DNA. Counted here are 140,000 or so clones, more than 65% occurring once; the ten biggest clones make up around 8.6%. The data originate from a study of blood T cell repertoires in COVID-19. Turning to the study itself: Whether acute or convalescent, the COVID-19 samples came from the United States, Italy and Spain. From T cells, B-cell-depleted T cells, or PBMCs came the material, which was cDNA or gDNA.

V was pared by 4 bases and J by 5 bases, with 16 bases between. CDR1 KGHDR and CDR2 SFDVKD come from the germline V gene. The CDR3 totals 15 residues. This clonotype originated in a human donor in a cohort sampled during active COVID-19. J is TRBJ2-5 and V is TRBV24-1; unclear D gene. Sequenced material: peripheral blood. The chain's CDR3 is CATSDPGGSRETQYF. Written as DNA, the CDR3 is TGTGCCACCAGTGACCCCGGCGGCTCCCGGGAGACCCAGTACTTC.